This T cell receptor beta chain was sequenced during a study of PD-1 blockade in classical Hodgkin lymphoma. The study, taken as a whole, reports: Compared with healthy donors, newly diagnosed patients reportedly showed lower baseline TCR diversity.

The time point denotes: cycle 4 day 1 (C4D1), after 6 weeks of nivolumab. Each patient relapsed following autologous stem cell transplantation, and prior brentuximab vedotin exposure differed. This CDR3 comprises 16 residues. Trimming shortened V by 0 bases and J by 1 base, and 11 bases separated the two germline ends. Germline loops: CDR1 SGHRS, CDR2 YFSETQ. Profiling relied on immunoSEQ multiplex PCR, and the TCRdb table lists in-frame clones only, not all of them. Counted here are approximately 21,000 clones, 85% occurring once; the ten biggest clones make up approximately 12%. Comments on this clone: Its matching antigen is unknown.

This sample comprised peripheral blood mononuclear cells (PBMCs), obtained before the fourth cycle of nivolumab. The TCR sequence derives from a human donor with classical Hodgkin lymphoma. The chain links TRBV5-1 to TRBJ2-4, with a weak D call TRBD2 (5 bases). The CDR3 DNA reads TGCGCCAGCAGCTTGGGGGAGCCCCGTGCCAAAAACATTCAGTACTTC. It encodes CASSLGEPRAKNIQYF.